The clone carrying this T cell receptor (beta chain) was recorded only once. In making diagnoses, clinical symptoms, serum thyroxine and TRAb, thyroid ultrasound and orbital computed tomography were all used. RNA transcripts served as the template for amplifying TCR beta CDR3 regions. The HTBI primer set was used in a first-round RT-PCR of the TCR CDR3. A single record per CDR3 protein comes from TCRdb applying MiXCR to the multiplex PCR reads. The sample yields about 560,000 distinct CDR3 sequences, 16% seen once. This sample stems from a study of T cells in Graves' hyperthyroidism and ophthalmopathy. V lost 6 bases to trimming and J lost 6 bases; unmatched junction nucleotides: 11. Germline loops: CDR1 SGHTA, CDR2 FQGNSA. This CDR3 has 15 residues.

This clonotype was sampled from a woman between 18 and 30 years old with Graves' hyperthyroidism. Sequencing was carried out using blood. The chain employs TRBV7-2 and TRBJ2-1, with 7 bases aligning to TRBD2. CDR3 protein: CASSSLAGVSNEQFF. The CDR3 DNA sequence: TGTGCCAGCAGTTCACTCGCGGGAGTTAGCAATGAGCAGTTCTTC.